These 15 T cell receptor beta chains were all obtained from the same sample, sequenced in a study of blood T cells in healthy people across ages. Primers used in a second PCR of about 6 to 11 cycles were a sample-barcoded 5' primer and a J-beta primer mix. One entry per CDR3 protein results from TCRdb running MiXCR on the 5' RACE reads. The data contain roughly 1.5 million distinct CDR3 sequences, approximately 39% of them singletons. Sequenced input: blood. The receptors were sampled from a woman aged 18-29 years in good health.

This clonotype turned up a few times. V and J are TRBV20-1 and TRBJ2-7, with D maybe TRBD1 (5 bases). TRBJ2-5 matches the DNA end more closely, so the J call is doubtful. Germline CDR1 DFQATT, CDR2 SNEGSKA (reference sequence). The CDR3 extends over 15 amino acids. In DNA form, the CDR3 reads TGCAGTGTTGTGTCCGACGCAGGGTGGGGAGAGACCCAGTACTTC. Its protein is CSVVSDAGWGETQYF.

The rearrangement uses TRBV15 and TRBJ2-1; the D is unclear. Germline assignment: CDR1 LNHNV and CDR2 YYDKDF (reference sequence). This CDR3 is 13 amino acids long. V was pared by 5 bases and J by 2 bases, with 7 bases between. The CDR3 DNA reads TGTGCCACCAGCGGCGCGACCTACAATGAGCAGTTCTTC. This sequence encodes CATSGATYNEQFF.

The rearrangement joins TRBV3-1 to TRBJ2-1; D ambiguous. Between the trimmed V and J ends, which lost 3 bases and 6 bases, there was a span of 9 bases. Germline V gene lookup returns CDR1 LGHDT and CDR2 YNNKEL (reference sequence). This CDR3 spans 13 amino acids. CDR3 coding DNA: TGTGCCAGCAGCCATGTGTGGACCAATGAGCAGTTCTTC. This sequence encodes CASSHVWTNEQFF.

This clonotype was recorded many times. The genes are TRBV6-6 and TRBJ2-3; D perhaps matches TRBD2 (6 bases). CDR1 is MNHNY and CDR2 is SVGAGI in the germline V gene (reference sequence). V lost 5 bases and J lost 1, with 7 bases in between. The CDR3 is made up of 13 amino acids. CDR3 nucleotides: TGTGCCAGCAGTGCTAGCGGCACAGATACGCAGTATTTT. Residues: CASSASGTDTQYF.

This clonotype was picked up a small number of times. The rearrangement links TRBV30 to TRBJ2-1; either TRBD1 or TRBD2 may fit D (5 bases each). The CDR3 covers 15 residues. With 0 bases removed from V and 2 bases from J, the gap between germline ends came to 11 bases. Germline-derived CDR1 and CDR2 are GTSNPN and SVGIG (reference sequence). CDR3 loop: CAWSVGPSTYNEQFF. CDR3 nucleotides: TGTGCCTGGAGTGTGGGACCCTCCACCTACAATGAGCAGTTCTTC.

The J gene is TRBJ1-1, the V gene TRBV6-2 or TRBV6-3; D uncertain. In germline, CDR1 is MNHEY, CDR2 SVGEGT. The CDR3 is 13 residues long. V dropped 4 bases and J dropped 0 bases, with 6 bases sitting between them. CDR3 bases: TGTGCCAGCAGTTCAGTTTTGAACACTGAAGCTTTCTTT. This translates into CASSSVLNTEAFF.

J is TRBJ2-3 and V is TRBV19, with D perhaps TRBD1 (6 bases). The CDR3 has 13 amino acids. The germline CDR1 and CDR2 sequences are LNHDA and SQIVND (reference sequence). The V and J ends lost 7 bases and 2 bases respectively, with 10 bases between them. For the CDR3, the DNA is TGTGCCAGTAACCAGGGACACACAGATACGCAGTATTTT. Translation gives CASNQGHTDTQYF.

This clonotype was recorded many times. The gene calls are TRBV2 and TRBJ2-7, with a tentative D call TRBD1 (5 bases). Germline-derived CDR1 and CDR2 are SNHLY and FYNNEI. The CDR3 has 12 residues. Trimming left V 6 bases short and J 3 bases short, with 9 bases between. The CDR3 is CASRATVYEQYF. In DNA, the CDR3 is TGTGCCAGCAGGGCGACAGTCTACGAGCAGTACTTC.

J is TRBJ2-4 and V is TRBV12-3 or TRBV12-4, with D perhaps given as TRBD1 or TRBD2 (6 bases each). The CDR3 loop spans 16 amino acids. V was clipped by 7 bases and J by 0 bases, with 16 bases between them. CDR3 amino acids: CASTNEGGLAKNIQYF. The CDR3 DNA reads as TGTGCCAGCACCAATGAGGGGGGTCTAGCCAAAAACATTCAGTACTTC.

The V call is TRBV11-2, the J call TRBJ2-7; tentatively, D is TRBD1 (6 bases). Trimming pared 6 bases from V and 2 bases from J, leaving 11 bases between. The CDR3 is 13 amino acids. The germline V gene encodes CDR1 SGHAT and CDR2 FQNNGV. This CDR3 is CASRQGTPYEQYF. The DNA of the CDR3 is TGTGCCAGCAGGCAGGGGACCCCCTACGAGCAGTACTTC.

The rearrangement links TRBV7-9 to TRBJ2-1, with 11 nucleotides matching TRBD2. The CDR3 runs 16 residues. Trimming took 3 bases from V and 8 from J; bases not matched to a gene: 9. Germline V gene data show CDR1 as SEHNR and CDR2 as FQNEAQ (reference sequence). Here the CDR3 DNA reads TGTGCCAGCAGCTTCCGACTAGCGGGGTCATACCATGAGCAGTTCTTC. Its translation is CASSFRLAGSYHEQFF.

CDR3 in DNA: TGCAGCGTTGAAGTTCAGGCGGAGGTCACTGAAGCTTTCTTT. It specifies CSVEVQAEVTEAFF. This chain uses TRBV29-1 with TRBJ1-1; D is unresolved. V lost 1 base to trimming and J lost 4 bases, with 13 bases between them. CDR1 SQVTM and CDR2 ANQGSEA come from the germline V gene. CDR3 length: 14 amino acids.

This clonotype was counted only a few times. The chain recombines TRBV29-1 with TRBJ2-7; unclear D gene. The CDR3 is 13 residues long. Trimming cost V 4 bases and J 3 bases, with 13 bases left between them. Germline CDR1 and CDR2: SQVTM and ANQGSEA. The CDR3 nucleotides read TGCAGCGTTGTGGCCGTAAGGGACTACGAGCAGTACTTC. It encodes CSVVAVRDYEQYF.

This clonotype has just a few counts. This chain links TRBV11-3 with TRBJ2-3; tentatively, D is TRBD1 or TRBD2 (5 bases each). Germline V lookup: CDR1 SGHNT, CDR2 YENEEA. The CDR3 length is 19 residues. Trimming removed 0 bases at V and 0 bases at J, with 19 bases between. Here the CDR3 reads CASSLDSASRAGSTDTQYF. CDR3 in DNA: TGTGCCAGCAGCTTAGATTCGGCCTCGCGGGCAGGGAGCACAGATACGCAGTATTTT.

The V and J genes are TRBV5-1 and TRBJ2-3, with a possible D match to TRBD1 (6 bases). This CDR3 spans 15 amino acids. Trimming took off 3 bases at V and 5 bases at J, with 16 bases between the two ends. The germline gives CDR1 SGHRS, CDR2 YFSETQ. CDR3 bases: TGCGCCAGCAGCTCCAGGACAGTGAATATAGATACGCAGTATTTT. Amino acids: CASSSRTVNIDTQYF.